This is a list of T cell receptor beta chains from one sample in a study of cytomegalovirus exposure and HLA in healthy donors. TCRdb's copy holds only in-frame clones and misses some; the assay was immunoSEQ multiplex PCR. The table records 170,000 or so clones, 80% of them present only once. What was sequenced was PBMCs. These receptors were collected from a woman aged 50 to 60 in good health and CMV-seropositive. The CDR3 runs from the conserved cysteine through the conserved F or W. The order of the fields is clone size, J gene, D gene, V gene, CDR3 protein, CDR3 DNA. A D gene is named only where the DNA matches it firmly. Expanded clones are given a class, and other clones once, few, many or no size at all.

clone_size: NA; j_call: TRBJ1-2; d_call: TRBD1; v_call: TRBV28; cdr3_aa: CASSLWQQGNGYTF; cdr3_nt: TGTGCCAGCAGTTTATGGCAACAGGGGAATGGCTACACCTTC
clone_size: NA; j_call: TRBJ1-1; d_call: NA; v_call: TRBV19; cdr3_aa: CASSIGGQTNTEAFF; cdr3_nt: TGTGCCAGTAGTATAGGGGGACAAACGAACACTGAAGCTTTCTTT
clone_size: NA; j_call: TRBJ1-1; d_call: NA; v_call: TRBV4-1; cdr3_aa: CASSQDRRAFF; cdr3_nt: TGCGCCAGCAGCCAAGATCGGAGGGCTTTCTTT
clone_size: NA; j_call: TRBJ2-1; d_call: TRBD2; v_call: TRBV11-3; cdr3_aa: CASSYSGTSGSVLMNEQFF; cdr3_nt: TGTGCCAGCAGCTATTCCGGGACTAGCGGGTCAGTCCTCATGAATGAGCAGTTCTTC
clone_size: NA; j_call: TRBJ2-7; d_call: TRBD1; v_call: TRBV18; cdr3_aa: CASSQPTGGLGEQYF; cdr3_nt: TGTGCCAGCTCACAACCGACAGGGGGTTTAGGCGAGCAGTACTTC
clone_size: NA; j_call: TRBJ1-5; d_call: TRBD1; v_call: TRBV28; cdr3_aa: CASSRDRGPQPQHF; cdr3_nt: TGTGCCAGCAGCCGAGACAGGGGGCCTCAGCCCCAGCATTTT
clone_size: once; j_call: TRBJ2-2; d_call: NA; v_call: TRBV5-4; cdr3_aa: CASSLGLAANTGELFF; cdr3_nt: TGTGCCAGCAGCTTGGGGCTAGCAGCGAACACCGGGGAGCTGTTTTTT
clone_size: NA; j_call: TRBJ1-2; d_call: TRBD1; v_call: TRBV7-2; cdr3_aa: CASSLVRGRGGYTF; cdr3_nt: TGTGCCAGCAGCTTAGTCAGGGGGCGCGGAGGCTACACCTTC
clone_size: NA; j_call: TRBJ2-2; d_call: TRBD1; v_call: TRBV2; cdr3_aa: CASRLGQANTGELFF; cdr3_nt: TGTGCCAGCAGACTGGGACAGGCAAACACCGGGGAGCTGTTTTTT
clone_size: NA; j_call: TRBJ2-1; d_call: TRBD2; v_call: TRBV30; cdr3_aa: CAWSPSRTSVSNEQFF; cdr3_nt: TGTGCCTGGAGCCCCTCGCGGACTAGCGTATCCAATGAGCAGTTCTTC
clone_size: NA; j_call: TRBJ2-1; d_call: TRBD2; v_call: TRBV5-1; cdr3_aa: CASSLAGGSNEQFF; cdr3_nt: TGCGCCAGCAGCTTGGCGGGAGGCAGCAATGAGCAGTTCTTC
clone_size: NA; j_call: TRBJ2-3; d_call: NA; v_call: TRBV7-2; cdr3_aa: CASSDPLRDRGTQYF; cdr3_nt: TGTGCCAGCAGCGACCCGCTGCGGGACAGAGGAACGCAGTATTTT
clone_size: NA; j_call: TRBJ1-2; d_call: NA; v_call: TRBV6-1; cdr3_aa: CASSEKGANYGYTF; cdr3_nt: TGTGCCAGCAGTGAAAAGGGGGCTAACTATGGCTACACCTTC
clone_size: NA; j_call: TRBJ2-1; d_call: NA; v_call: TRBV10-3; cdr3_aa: CAIRRGGGNNEQFF; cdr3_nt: TGTGCCATCAGGCGAGGAGGGGGCAACAATGAGCAGTTCTTC
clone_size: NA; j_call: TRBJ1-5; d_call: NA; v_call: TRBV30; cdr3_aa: CAWTASEGDQPQHF; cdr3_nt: TGTGCCTGGACCGCAAGCGAGGGAGATCAGCCCCAGCATTTT
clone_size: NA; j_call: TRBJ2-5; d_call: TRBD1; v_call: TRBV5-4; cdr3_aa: CASSPGTVQETQYF; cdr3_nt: TGTGCCAGCAGCCCAGGGACAGTTCAAGAGACCCAGTACTTC
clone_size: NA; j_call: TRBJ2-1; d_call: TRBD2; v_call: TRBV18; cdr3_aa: CASSPFAGGPNEQFF; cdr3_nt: TGTGCCAGCTCACCCTTCGCGGGAGGGCCCAATGAGCAGTTCTTC
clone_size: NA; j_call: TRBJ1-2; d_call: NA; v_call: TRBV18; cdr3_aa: CASSPLGQIFDGYTF; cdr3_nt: TGTGCCAGCTCACCACTAGGACAAATTTTCGACGGCTACACCTTC
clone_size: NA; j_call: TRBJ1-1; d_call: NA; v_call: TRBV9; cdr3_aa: CASSVGFRGRGNTEAFF; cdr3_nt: TGTGCCAGCAGCGTAGGGTTCAGGGGCCGGGGTAACACTGAAGCTTTCTTT
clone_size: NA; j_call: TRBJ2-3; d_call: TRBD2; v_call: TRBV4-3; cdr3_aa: CASSHVPGLAGVGPSADTQYF; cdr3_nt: TGCGCCAGCAGCCACGTGCCGGGACTAGCGGGAGTGGGACCCTCCGCAGATACGCAGTATTTT
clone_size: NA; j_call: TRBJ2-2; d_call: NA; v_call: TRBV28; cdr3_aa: CASSKTTGELFF; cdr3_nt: TGTGCCAGCAGTAAAACTACCGGGGAGCTGTTTTTT
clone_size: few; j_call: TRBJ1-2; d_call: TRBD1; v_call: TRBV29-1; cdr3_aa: CSVEDPDRVEGYTF; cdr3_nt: TGCAGCGTTGAAGATCCTGACAGGGTAGAGGGCTACACCTTC
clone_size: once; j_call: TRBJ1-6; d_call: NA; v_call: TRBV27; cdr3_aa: CASSSQPGHNSPLHF; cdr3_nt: TGTGCCAGCAGCTCCCAGCCAGGCCATAATTCACCCCTCCACTTT
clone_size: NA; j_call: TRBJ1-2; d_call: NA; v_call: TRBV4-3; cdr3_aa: CASSQEAPGANYGYTF; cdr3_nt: TGCGCCAGCAGCCAAGAGGCCCCCGGAGCTAACTATGGCTACACCTTC
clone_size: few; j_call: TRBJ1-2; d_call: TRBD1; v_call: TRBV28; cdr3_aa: CASSRDRPGGNYGYTF; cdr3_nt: TGTGCCAGCAGCCGGGACAGGCCCGGGGGTAACTATGGCTACACCTTC
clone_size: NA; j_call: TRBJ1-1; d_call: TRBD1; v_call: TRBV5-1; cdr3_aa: CASSIPGQANTEAFF; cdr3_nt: TGCGCCAGCAGCATTCCGGGACAGGCTAACACTGAAGCTTTCTTT
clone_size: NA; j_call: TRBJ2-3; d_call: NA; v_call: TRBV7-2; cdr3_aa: CASSLSRVATDTQYF; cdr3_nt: TGTGCCAGCAGCTTATCCAGGGTGGCCACAGATACGCAGTATTTT
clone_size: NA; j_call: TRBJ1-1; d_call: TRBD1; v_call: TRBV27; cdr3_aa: CASRPPEGATYTEAFF; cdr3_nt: TGTGCCAGCAGGCCCCCCGAGGGGGCAACGTATACTGAAGCTTTCTTT
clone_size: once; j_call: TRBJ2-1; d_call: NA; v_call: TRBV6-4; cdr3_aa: CASSERDYNEQFF; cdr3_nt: TGTGCCAGCAGTGAGAGAGACTACAATGAGCAGTTCTTC
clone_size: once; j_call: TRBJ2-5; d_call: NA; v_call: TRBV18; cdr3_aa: CASSPTRVAATQYF; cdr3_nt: TGTGCCAGCTCCCCAACGCGGGTTGCGGCGACCCAGTACTTC
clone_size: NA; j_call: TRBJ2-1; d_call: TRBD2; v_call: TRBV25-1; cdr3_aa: CASSRLTSRNNNEQFF; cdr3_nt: TGTGCCAGCAGTCGACTGACTAGCAGGAACAACAATGAGCAGTTCTTC
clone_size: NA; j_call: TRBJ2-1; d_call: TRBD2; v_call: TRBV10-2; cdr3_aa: CASSETSLAGVFHNEQFF; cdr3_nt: TGCGCCAGCAGTGAGACCTCTCTAGCGGGAGTTTTCCACAATGAGCAGTTCTTC
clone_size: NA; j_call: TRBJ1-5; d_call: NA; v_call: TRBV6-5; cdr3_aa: CASRPQGYSNQPQHF; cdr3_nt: TGTGCCAGCAGACCACAGGGCTATAGCAATCAGCCCCAGCATTTT
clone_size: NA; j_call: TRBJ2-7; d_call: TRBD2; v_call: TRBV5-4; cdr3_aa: CASSLPTSGSSPWEQYF; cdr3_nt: TGTGCCAGCAGCTTGCCTACTAGCGGGAGTTCCCCATGGGAGCAGTACTTC
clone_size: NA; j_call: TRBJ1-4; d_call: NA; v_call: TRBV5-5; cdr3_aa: CASSLYSSGTNEKLFF; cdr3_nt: TGTGCCAGCAGCTTGTATTCTAGTGGAACTAATGAAAAACTGTTTTTT
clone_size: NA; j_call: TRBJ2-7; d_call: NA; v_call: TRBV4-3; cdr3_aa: CASSQDVPPRGFYEQYF; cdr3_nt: TGCGCCAGCAGCCAAGACGTTCCCCCACGGGGTTTCTACGAGCAGTACTTC
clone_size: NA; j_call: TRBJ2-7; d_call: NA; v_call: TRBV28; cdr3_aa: CATKTGYEQYF; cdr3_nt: TGTGCCACCAAAACAGGGTACGAGCAGTACTTC
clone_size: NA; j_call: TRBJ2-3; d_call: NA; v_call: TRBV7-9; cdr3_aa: CASSLSTGADTQYF; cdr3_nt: TGTGCCAGCAGCCTATCGACCGGGGCAGATACGCAGTATTTT
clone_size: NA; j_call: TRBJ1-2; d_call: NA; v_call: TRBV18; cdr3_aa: CASSQDSNYGYTF; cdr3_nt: TGTGCCAGCTCACAAGACAGTAACTATGGCTACACCTTC
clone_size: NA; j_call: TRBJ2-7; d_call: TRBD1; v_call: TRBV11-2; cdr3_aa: CASSFTTGGYGQYF; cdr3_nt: TGTGCCAGCAGCTTCACGACAGGGGGCTACGGGCAGTACTTC
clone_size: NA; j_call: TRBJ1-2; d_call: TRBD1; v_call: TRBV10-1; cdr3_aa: CASSERTGPGKGYTF; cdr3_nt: TGCGCCAGCAGTGAAAGGACAGGGCCCGGGAAGGGCTACACCTTC
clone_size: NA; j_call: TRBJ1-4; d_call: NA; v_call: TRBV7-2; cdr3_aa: CASSALAGEKLFF; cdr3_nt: TGTGCCAGCAGCGCGCTGGCGGGGGAAAAACTGTTTTTT
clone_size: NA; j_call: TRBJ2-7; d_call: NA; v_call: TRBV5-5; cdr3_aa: CASSLGTANYEQYF; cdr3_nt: TGTGCCAGCAGCTTGGGGACTGCTAACTACGAGCAGTACTTC
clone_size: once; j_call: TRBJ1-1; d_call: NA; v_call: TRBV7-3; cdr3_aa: CASSLMPRWGGHTEAFF; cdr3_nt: TGTGCCAGCAGCTTAATGCCCAGGTGGGGGGGTCACACTGAAGCTTTCTTT
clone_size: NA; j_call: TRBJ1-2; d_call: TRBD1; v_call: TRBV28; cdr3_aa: CAGQGGYGYTF; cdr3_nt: TGTGCCGGACAGGGGGGATATGGCTACACCTTC
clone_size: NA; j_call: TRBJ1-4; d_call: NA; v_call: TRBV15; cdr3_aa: CATSRGSGLSNEKLFF; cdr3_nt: TGTGCCACCAGCAGAGGTTCGGGATTAAGTAATGAAAAACTGTTTTTT
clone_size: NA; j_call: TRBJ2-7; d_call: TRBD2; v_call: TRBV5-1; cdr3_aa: CASSLAGGTSVYEQYF; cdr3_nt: TGCGCCAGCAGCTTGGCCGGGGGGACTAGCGTCTACGAGCAGTACTTC
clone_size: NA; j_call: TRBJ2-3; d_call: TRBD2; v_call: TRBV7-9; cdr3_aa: CASSPGLAGERTDTQYF; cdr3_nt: TGTGCCAGCAGCCCGGGACTAGCGGGGGAACGCACAGATACGCAGTATTTT
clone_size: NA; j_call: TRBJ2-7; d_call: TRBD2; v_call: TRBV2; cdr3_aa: CASAKSGGGSYEQYF; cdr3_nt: TGTGCCAGCGCCAAGAGCGGGGGGGGGTCCTACGAGCAGTACTTC